This T cell receptor (beta chain) was sequenced during a study of blood T cell repertoires in COVID-19. Study as a whole: Samples representing acute and convalescent COVID-19 were sourced from the United States, Italy and Spain. T cells, B-cell-depleted T cells, or PBMCs supplied cDNA or gDNA.

Methods used by the authors: Nucleated cell number was recorded as an estimate derived from reference gene primer amplification. Clones were sequenced by immunoSEQ multiplex PCR, and TCRdb holds only the in-frame ones, with some missing. For V, J and clone size, that table is used; D and trimming come from the DNA. Of over 400,000 clones listed, roughly nine tenths are singletons. V shed 8 bases and J 5 bases; nucleotides not matched to a gene: 6. CDR3 length: 13 residues. The chain combines TRBV12-3 or TRBV12-4 with TRBJ2-3, with 8 bases that match TRBD2. Sequenced sample: peripheral blood. This TCR was sampled from a woman aged 45-65 years with COVID-19, enrolled during active disease. The CDR3, as DNA: TGTGCCAGCCCTCCCGGGGGGGGAGATACGCAGTATTTT. As protein: CASPPGGGDTQYF.